This T cell receptor (beta chain) originates from a study of T cell responses to AZD1222 COVID-19 vaccine. Some clones are missing from TCRdb's copy, which holds only in-frame ones; the method was immunoSEQ multiplex PCR. The repertoire holds more than 140,000 clones, with just over 90% as singletons. Losses at the gene ends were 4 bases for V and 6 bases for J; bases not matched to a gene: 6. The CDR3 is 13 amino acids. The germline CDR1 and CDR2 sequences are SGHDT and YYEEEE. Only a few counts were recorded for this clone. This chain joins TRBV5-6 and TRBJ1-2; 7 bases agree with TRBD1. The sequences come from peripheral blood, collected on day 0 of MenACWY control vaccination. This TCR came from an adult in good health. CDR3 DNA sequence: TGTGCCAGCAGCGACGACAGGGAAGATGGCTACACCTTC. Translation gives CASSDDREDGYTF.